The sequence of this TCR beta chain was determined in a study of cytomegalovirus exposure and HLA in healthy donors. PCR involved 60 Vbeta and 13 Jbeta primers. TCRdb's copy holds only in-frame clones and misses some; the assay was immunoSEQ multiplex PCR. Of approximately 190,000 clones in the sample, roughly 80% were seen once. The V segment lost 5 bases and the J segment 0 bases; nucleotides outside the gene matches: 11. The germline gives CDR1 SGHTA, CDR2 FQGNSA. The CDR3 has 18 amino acids. Broader study findings: Further analysis was carried out later, and it showed several of the most significant clusters appearing linked to common viral pathogens. Analyses of presence and absence presupposed an approximately uniform sequencing depth across donors. Overall, approximately 150 TCR beta chains were annotated as cytomegalovirus-associated. A later analysis linked a missense variant in DCLRE1C to the trimming of TCR beta V and J genes.

Details on this clone: What it recognizes is unknown.

This chain links TRBV7-2 with TRBJ1-3; 9 bases line up with TRBD1. The TCR sequence derives from a middle-aged man in good health and CMV-seropositive. Sequenced sample: PBMCs. Here the CDR3 reads CASSQTGTGSFSGNTIYF. The CDR3 region has the DNA TGTGCCAGCAGCCAGACCGGGACAGGGTCCTTCTCTGGAAACACCATATATTTT. Drawing the rest from reference TRBV7-2 and TRBJ1-3, the complete variable domain is GAGVSQSPSNKVTEKGKDVELRCDPISGHTALYWYRQSLGQGLEFLIYFQGNSAPDKSGLPSDRFSAERTGGSVSTLTIQRTQQEDSAVYLCASSQTGTGSFSGNTIYFGEGSWLTVV.